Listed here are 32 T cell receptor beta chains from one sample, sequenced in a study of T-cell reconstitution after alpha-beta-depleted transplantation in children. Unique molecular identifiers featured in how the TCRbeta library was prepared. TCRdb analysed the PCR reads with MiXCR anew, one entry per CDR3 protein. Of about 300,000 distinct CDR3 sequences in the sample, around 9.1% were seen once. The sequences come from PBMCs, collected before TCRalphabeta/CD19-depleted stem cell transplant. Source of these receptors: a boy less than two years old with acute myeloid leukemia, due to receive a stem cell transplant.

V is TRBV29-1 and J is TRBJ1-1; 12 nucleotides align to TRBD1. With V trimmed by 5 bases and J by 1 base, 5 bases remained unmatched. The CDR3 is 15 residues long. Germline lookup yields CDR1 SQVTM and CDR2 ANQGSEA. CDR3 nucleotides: TGCAGCGTTACGGGACAGGGGGCTCGGAACACTGAAGCTTTCTTT. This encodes CSVTGQGARNTEAFF.

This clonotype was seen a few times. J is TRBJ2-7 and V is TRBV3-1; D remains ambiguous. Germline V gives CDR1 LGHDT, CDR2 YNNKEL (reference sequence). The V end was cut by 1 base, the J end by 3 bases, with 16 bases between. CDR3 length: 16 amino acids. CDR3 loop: CASSQATLREIYEQYF. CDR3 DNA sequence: TGTGCCAGCAGCCAAGCTACCTTAAGGGAAATCTACGAGCAGTACTTC.

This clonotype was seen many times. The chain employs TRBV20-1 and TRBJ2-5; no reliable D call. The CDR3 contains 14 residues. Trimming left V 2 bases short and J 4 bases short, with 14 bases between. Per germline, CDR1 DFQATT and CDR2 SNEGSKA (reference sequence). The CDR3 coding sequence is TGCAGTGCTAGATCCCAGCCCTACGGAGAGACCCAGTACTTC. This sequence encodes CSARSQPYGETQYF.

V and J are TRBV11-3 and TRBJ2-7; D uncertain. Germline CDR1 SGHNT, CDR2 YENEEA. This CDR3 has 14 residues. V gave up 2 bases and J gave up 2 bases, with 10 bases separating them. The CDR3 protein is CASSLRQPPYEQYF. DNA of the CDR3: TGTGCCAGCAGCTTAAGGCAGCCTCCCTACGAGCAGTACTTC.

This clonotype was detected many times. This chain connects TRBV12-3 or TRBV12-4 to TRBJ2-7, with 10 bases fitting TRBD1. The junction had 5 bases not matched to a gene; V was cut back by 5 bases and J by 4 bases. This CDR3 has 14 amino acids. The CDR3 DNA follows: TGTGCCAGCAGTATGGACAGGGGGTATTACGAGCAGTACTTC. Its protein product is CASSMDRGYYEQYF.

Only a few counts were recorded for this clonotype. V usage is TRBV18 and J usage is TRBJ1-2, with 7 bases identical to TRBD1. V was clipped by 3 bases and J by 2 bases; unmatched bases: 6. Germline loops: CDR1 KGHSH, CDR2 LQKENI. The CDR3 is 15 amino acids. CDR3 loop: CASSPAGQANYGYTF. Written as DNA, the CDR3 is TGTGCCAGCTCACCCGCAGGACAGGCCAACTATGGCTACACCTTC.

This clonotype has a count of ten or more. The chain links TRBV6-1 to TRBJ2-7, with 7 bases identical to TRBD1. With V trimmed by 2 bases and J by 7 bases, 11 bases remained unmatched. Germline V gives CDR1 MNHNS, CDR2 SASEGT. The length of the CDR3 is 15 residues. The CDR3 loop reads CASSEQSGTVREQYF. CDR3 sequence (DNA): TGTGCCAGCAGTGAACAGTCCGGGACAGTGAGGGAGCAGTACTTC.

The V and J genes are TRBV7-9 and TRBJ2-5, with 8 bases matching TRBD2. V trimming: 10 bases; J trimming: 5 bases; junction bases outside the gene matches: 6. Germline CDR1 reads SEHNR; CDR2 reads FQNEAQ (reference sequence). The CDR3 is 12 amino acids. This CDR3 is CATTSVRETQYF. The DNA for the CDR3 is TGTGCCACGACTAGCGTCCGGGAGACCCAGTACTTC.

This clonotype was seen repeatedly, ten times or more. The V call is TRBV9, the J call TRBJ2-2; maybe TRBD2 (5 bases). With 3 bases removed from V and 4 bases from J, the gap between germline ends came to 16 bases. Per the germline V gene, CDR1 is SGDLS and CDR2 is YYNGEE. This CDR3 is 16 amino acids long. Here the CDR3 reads CASSAVAPRGTGELFF. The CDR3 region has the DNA TGTGCCAGCAGCGCTGTAGCGCCTCGCGGCACCGGGGAGCTGTTTTTT.

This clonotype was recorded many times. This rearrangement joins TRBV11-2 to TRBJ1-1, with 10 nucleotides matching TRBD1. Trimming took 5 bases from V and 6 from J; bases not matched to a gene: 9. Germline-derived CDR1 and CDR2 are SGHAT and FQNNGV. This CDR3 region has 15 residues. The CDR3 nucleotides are TGTGCCAGCAGCATCCCGGGACAGGGGAGGCCTGAAGCTTTCTTT. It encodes CASSIPGQGRPEAFF.

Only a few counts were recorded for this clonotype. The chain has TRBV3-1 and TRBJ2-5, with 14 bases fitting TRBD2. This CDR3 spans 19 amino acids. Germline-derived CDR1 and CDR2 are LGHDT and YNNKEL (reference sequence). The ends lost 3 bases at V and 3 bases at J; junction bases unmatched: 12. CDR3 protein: CASSHLGTSGGPGEETQYF. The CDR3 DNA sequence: TGTGCCAGCAGCCACCTCGGGACTAGCGGGGGCCCAGGGGAAGAGACCCAGTACTTC.

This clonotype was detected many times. This chain's CDR3 is CASSPYVRGSSYEQYF. CDR3 nucleotides: TGTGCCAGCTCACCCTACGTACGGGGTAGCTCCTACGAGCAGTACTTC. The chain links TRBV18 to TRBJ2-7, with a tentative D call TRBD2 (5 bases). The CDR3 runs to 16 residues. Trimming pared 3 bases from V and 0 bases from J, leaving 15 bases between. Germline V CDR1 and CDR2: KGHSH, LQKENI.

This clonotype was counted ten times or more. The CDR3 protein is CASSLSWGSLTGGTDTQYF. CDR3 in DNA: TGTGCCAGCAGTTTATCCTGGGGGTCTTTGACAGGGGGGACAGATACGCAGTATTTT. The chain combines TRBV28 with TRBJ2-3, with 9 nucleotides matching TRBD1. This CDR3 spans 19 amino acids. Germline loops: CDR1 MDHEN, CDR2 SYDVKM. V lost 1 base to trimming and J lost 3 bases; unmatched junction nucleotides: 14. Together with reference TRBV28 and TRBJ2-3, the CDR3 gives the full variable domain: DVKVTQSSRYLVKRTGEKVFLECVQDMDHENMFWYRQDPGLGLRLIYFSYDVKMKEKGDIPEGYSVSREKKERFSLILESASTNQTSMYLCASSLSWGSLTGGTDTQYFGPGTRLTVL.

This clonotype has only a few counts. As DNA, the CDR3 is TGTGCCAGTAGTGAAGGAGGGGAAGAGACCCAGTACTTC. Translated, it gives CASSEGGEETQYF. The rearrangement joins TRBV19 to TRBJ2-5; TRBD2 is a possible D gene (6 bases). The CDR3 consists of 13 residues. Trimming left V 5 bases short and J 3 bases short, with 10 bases between. Germline V gives CDR1 LNHDA, CDR2 SQIVND (reference sequence).

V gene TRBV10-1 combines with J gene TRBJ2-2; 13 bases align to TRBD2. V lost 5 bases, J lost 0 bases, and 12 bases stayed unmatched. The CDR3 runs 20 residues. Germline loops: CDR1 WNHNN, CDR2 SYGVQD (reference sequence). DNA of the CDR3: TGCGCCAGCAGTCCAGGACTAGCGGGGGCCCTCAAACCGAACACCGGGGAGCTGTTTTTT. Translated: CASSPGLAGALKPNTGELFF.

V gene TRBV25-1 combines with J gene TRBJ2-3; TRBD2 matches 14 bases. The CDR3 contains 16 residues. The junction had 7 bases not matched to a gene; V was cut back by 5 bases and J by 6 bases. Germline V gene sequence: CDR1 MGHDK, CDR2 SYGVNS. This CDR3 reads CASSKWTSGRWDTQYF. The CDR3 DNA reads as TGTGCCAGCAGTAAATGGACTAGCGGGAGGTGGGATACGCAGTATTTT.

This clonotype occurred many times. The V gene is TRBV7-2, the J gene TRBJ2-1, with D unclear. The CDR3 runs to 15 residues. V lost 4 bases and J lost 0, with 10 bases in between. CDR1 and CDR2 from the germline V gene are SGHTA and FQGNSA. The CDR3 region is CASSWDSSSYNEQFF. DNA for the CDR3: TGTGCCAGCAGCTGGGATAGCAGCTCCTACAATGAGCAGTTCTTC.

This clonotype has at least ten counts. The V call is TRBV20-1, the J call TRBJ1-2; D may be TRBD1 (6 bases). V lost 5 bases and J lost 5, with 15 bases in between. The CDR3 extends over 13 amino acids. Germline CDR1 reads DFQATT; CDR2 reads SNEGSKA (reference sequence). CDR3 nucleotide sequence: TGCAGTGCTGCCGATCCAGGGGTTTATGGCTACACCTTC. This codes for CSAADPGVYGYTF.

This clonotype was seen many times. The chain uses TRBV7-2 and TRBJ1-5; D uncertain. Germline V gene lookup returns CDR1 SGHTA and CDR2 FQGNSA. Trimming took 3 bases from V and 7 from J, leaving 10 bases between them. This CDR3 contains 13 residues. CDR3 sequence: CASSFHDGQPQHF. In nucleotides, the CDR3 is TGTGCCAGCAGCTTTCACGATGGCCAGCCCCAGCATTTT.

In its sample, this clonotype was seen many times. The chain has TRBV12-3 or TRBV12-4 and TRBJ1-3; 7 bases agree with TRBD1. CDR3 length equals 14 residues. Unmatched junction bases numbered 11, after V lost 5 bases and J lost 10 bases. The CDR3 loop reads CASSLVLQGKTIYF. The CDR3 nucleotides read TGTGCCAGCAGTCTCGTATTACAGGGGAAGACCATATATTTT.

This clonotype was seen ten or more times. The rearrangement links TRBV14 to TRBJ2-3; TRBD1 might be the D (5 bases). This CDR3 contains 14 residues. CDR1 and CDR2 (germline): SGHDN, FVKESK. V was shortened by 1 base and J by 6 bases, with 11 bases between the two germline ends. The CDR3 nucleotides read TGTGCCAGCAGCCAAGGGGGCGGTCCGGATACGCAGTATTTT. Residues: CASSQGGGPDTQYF.

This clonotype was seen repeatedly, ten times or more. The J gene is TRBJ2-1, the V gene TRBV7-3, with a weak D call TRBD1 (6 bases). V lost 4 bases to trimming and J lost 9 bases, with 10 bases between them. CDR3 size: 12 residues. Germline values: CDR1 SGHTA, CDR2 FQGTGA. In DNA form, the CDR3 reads TGTGCCAGCAGCTCAGGGGCTGCTGAGCAGTTCTTC. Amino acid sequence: CASSSGAAEQFF.

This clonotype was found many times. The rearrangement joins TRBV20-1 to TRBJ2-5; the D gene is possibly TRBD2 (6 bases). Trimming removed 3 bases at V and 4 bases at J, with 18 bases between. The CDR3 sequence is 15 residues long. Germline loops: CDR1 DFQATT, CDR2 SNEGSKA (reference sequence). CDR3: CSASNPGVSIETQYF. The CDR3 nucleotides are TGCAGTGCTAGTAACCCGGGGGTATCCATAGAGACCCAGTACTTC.

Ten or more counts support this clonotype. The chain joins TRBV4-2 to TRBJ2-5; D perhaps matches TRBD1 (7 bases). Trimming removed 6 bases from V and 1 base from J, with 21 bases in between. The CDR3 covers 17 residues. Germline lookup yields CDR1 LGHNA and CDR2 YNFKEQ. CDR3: CASRQNRGGGSQETQYF. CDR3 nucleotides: TGTGCCAGCAGACAAAACAGGGGAGGAGGATCCCAAGAGACCCAGTACTTC.

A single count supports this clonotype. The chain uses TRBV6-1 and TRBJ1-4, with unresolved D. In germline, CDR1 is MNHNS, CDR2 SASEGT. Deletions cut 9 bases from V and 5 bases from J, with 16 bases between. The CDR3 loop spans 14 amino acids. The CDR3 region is CARSPRELNEKLFF. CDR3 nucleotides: TGTGCCAGGAGCCCACGGGAACTCAATGAAAAACTGTTTTTT.

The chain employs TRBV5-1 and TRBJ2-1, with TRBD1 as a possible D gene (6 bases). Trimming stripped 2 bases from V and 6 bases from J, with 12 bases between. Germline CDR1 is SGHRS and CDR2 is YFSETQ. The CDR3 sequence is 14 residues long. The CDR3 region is CASSLQGRSNEQFF. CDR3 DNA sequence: TGCGCCAGCAGCTTACAGGGTCGGAGCAATGAGCAGTTCTTC. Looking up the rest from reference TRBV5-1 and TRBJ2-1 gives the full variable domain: KAGVTQTPRYLIKTRGQQVTLSCSPISGHRSVSWYQQTPGQGLQFLFEYFSETQRNKGNFPGRFSGRQFSNSRSEMNVSTLELGDSALYLCASSLQGRSNEQFFGPGTRLTVL.

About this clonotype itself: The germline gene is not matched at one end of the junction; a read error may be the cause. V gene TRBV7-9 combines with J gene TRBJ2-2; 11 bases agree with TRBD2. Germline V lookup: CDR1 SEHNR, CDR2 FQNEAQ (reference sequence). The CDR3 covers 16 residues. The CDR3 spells CARSLTPSGRTGELFF. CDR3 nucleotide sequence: TGTGCCCGCAGCTTAACTCCTAGCGGGAGGACCGGGGAGCTGTTTTTT.

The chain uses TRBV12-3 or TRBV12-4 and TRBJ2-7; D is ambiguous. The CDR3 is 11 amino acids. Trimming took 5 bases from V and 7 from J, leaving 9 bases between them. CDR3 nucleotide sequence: TGTGCCAGCAGTCCCCCTGGGGAGCAGTACTTC. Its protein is CASSPPGEQYF.

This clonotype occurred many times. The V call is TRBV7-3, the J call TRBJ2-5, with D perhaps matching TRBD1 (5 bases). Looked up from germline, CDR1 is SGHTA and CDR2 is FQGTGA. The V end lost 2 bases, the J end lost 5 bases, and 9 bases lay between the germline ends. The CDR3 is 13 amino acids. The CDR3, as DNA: TGTGCCAGCAGCTTACAGGGTCCGGAGACCCAGTACTTC. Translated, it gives CASSLQGPETQYF.

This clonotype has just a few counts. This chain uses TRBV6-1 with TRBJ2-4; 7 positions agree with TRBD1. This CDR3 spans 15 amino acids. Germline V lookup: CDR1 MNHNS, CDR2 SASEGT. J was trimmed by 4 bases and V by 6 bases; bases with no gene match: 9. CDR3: CASSPHGTAKNIQYF. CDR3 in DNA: TGTGCCAGCAGCCCCCACGGGACAGCTAAAAACATTCAGTACTTC.

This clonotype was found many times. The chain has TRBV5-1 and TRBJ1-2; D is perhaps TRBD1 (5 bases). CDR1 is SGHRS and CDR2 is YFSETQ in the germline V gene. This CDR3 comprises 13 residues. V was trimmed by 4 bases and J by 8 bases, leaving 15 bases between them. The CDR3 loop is CASSARGFKGYTF. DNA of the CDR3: TGCGCCAGCAGCGCGAGGGGTTTCAAAGGCTACACCTTC.

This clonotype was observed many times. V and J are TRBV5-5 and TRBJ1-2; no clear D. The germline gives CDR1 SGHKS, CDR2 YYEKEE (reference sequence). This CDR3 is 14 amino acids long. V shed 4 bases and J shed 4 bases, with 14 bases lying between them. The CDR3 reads CASSPVSGPYGYTF. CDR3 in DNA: TGTGCCAGCAGCCCGGTAAGCGGACCCTATGGCTACACCTTC.